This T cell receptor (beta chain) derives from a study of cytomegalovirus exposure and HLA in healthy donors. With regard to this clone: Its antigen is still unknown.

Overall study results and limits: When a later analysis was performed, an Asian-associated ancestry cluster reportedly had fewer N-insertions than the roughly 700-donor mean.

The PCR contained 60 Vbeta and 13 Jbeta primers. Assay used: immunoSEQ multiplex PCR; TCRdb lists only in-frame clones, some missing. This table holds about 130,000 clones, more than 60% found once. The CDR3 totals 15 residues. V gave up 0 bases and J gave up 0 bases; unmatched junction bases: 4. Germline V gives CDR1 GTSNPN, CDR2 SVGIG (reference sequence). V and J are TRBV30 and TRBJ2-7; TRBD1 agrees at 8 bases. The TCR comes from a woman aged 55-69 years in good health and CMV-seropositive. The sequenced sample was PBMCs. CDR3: CAWSVTQGASYEQYF. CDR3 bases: TGTGCCTGGAGTGTGACGCAGGGGGCCTCCTACGAGCAGTACTTC.